This is a list of T cell receptor beta chains from one sample in a study of T cells in localized non-small cell lung cancer. This table comes from immunoSEQ multiplex PCR, and its TCRdb copy is limited to in-frame clones, with some not included. The top ten hold around 4.1% of the sample, which has tens of thousands of clones, roughly nine tenths seen once. The sample in question was peripheral blood, obtained before any cancer treatment. These receptors were collected from a man aged 35-75 years with stage I lung adenocarcinoma. CDR3s include the opening cysteine and the closing phenylalanine or tryptophan. A D gene is named only where the DNA matches it firmly. Only part of the rows carry a size: once, few, many, or a class if the clone is expanded.

clone_size	v_call	j_call	d_call	cdr3_aa	cdr3_nt
.	TRBV7-2	TRBJ2-3	TRBD2	CASSRAGSGGDTQYF	TGTGCCAGCAGCCGAGCGGGGAGTGGAGGAGATACGCAGTATTTT
.	TRBV5-5	TRBJ2-1	.	CASSLIYNEQFF	TGTGCCAGCAGCTTGATCTACAATGAGCAGTTCTTC
.	TRBV6-5	TRBJ2-2	.	CASSSGFSGGELFF	TGTGCCAGCAGTTCCGGCTTTTCAGGCGGGGAGCTGTTTTTT
once	TRBV5-6	TRBJ2-5	.	CASSLPGVETQYF	TGTGCCAGCAGCTTACCCGGGGTCGAGACCCAGTACTTC
.	TRBV5-1	TRBJ2-2	.	CASSLAAGATGELFF	TGCGCCAGCAGCTTGGCCGCGGGGGCAACCGGGGAGCTGTTTTTT
.	TRBV19	TRBJ1-1	.	CASSFRAPQTEAFF	TGTGCCAGTAGTTTTAGGGCCCCCCAAACTGAAGCTTTCTTT
.	TRBV10-3	TRBJ1-4	.	CAISDNNEKLFF	TGTGCCATCAGCGATAACAATGAAAAACTGTTTTTT
.	TRBV6-5	TRBJ1-5	.	CATSAGSRTQPQHF	TGTGCCACCTCAGCGGGCAGCCGTACTCAGCCCCAGCATTTT
.	TRBV11-2	TRBJ2-3	.	CASSLGKTAGTQYF	TGTGCCAGCAGCTTGGGTAAAACGGCCGGTACGCAGTATTTT
.	TRBV25-1	TRBJ2-2	TRBD2	CASRLPGGGIGELFF	TGTGCCAGCAGACTACCTGGGGGGGGAATCGGGGAGCTGTTTTTT
.	TRBV5-1	TRBJ1-2	.	CASSLADTGSYTF	TGCGCCAGCAGCTTGGCCGATACAGGGAGCTACACCTTC
.	TRBV4-1	TRBJ1-3	.	CASSKRDNLGWSGNTIYF	TGCGCCAGCAGCAAAAGGGACAACCTGGGGTGGTCTGGAAACACCATATATTTT
.	TRBV5-6	TRBJ2-5	.	CASSLFGGETQYF	TGTGCCAGCAGCTTGTTTGGCGGAGAGACCCAGTACTTC
.	TRBV7-8	TRBJ2-5	TRBD2	CASSRAGGQETQYF	TGTGCCAGCAGCCGCGCGGGGGGCCAAGAGACCCAGTACTTC
.	TRBV19	TRBJ2-5	.	CATAPGSQETQYF	TGTGCCACAGCCCCGGGGAGCCAAGAGACCCAGTACTTC
.	TRBV6-1	TRBJ1-5	.	CASSEGGNQPQHF	TGTGCCAGCAGTGAAGGTGGGAATCAGCCCCAGCATTTT
.	TRBV27	TRBJ1-5	.	CASSPPGNNQPQHF	TGTGCCAGCAGTCCACCGGGGAACAATCAGCCCCAGCATTTT
.	TRBV25-1	TRBJ2-7	.	CASSDGAVNSYEQYF	TGTGCCAGCAGTGACGGTGCGGTAAACTCCTACGAGCAGTACTTC
.	TRBV13	TRBJ1-3	.	CASSLRRGGGNTIYF	TGTGCCAGCAGCTTAAGAAGGGGGGGAGGAAACACCATATATTTT
.	TRBV2	TRBJ2-7	.	CATGGPYEQYF	TGTGCCACCGGTGGTCCCTACGAGCAGTACTTC
.	TRBV7-6	TRBJ1-5	.	CASSPRYGGPQHF	TGTGCCAGCAGCCCAAGATATGGGGGGCCCCAGCATTTT
few	TRBV10-2	TRBJ2-7	TRBD1	CASGQGYEQYF	TGCGCCAGCGGACAGGGCTACGAGCAGTACTTC
.	TRBV7-8	TRBJ2-7	.	CASSLGFDWEQYF	TGTGCCAGCAGCTTAGGGTTCGACTGGGAGCAGTACTTC
.	TRBV18	TRBJ2-3	TRBD2	CASSPISGGADTQYF	TGTGCCAGCTCACCAATTAGCGGGGGCGCAGATACGCAGTATTTT